The table lists the clone carrying this T cell receptor (beta chain) with many counts. What it binds is unknown. This sample was taken from a study of T cell repertoires in cytomegalovirus infection. Study-wide context: CMV infection and matching HLA type were both indicated by public TCR beta signatures.

Study results and limitations: HLA-C-restricted, CMV-specific TCR beta clonotypes were dominant ex vivo.

In TCRdb, the reads were re-called with MiXCR into one record per CDR3 protein. This sample has hundreds of thousands of distinct CDR3 sequences, with about 33% found just once. The germline CDR1 and CDR2 sequences are SGHTA and FQGNSA. This CDR3 has 17 residues. V was pared by 1 base and J by 6 bases, with 9 bases of the junction left unmatched. Sequences were derived from cultured PBMCs, sampled from culture after CMV antigen stimulation. The clonotype originates from a human donor in good health (CMV status not recorded). Some clones in this sample may be carry-over from other donors' samples. The chain couples TRBV7-2 to TRBJ2-3, with 11 bases that match TRBD2. The CDR3 bases are TGTGCCAGCAGCTTAGACCTAGCGGGAGGTTTCACGGATACGCAGTATTTT. Translation: CASSLDLAGGFTDTQYF.